Sequencing of this TCR beta chain was carried out in a study of CD8 T cells in Susac syndrome. Findings and limits, study-wide: Acknowledgment was made by the study that its TCR sequencing and HLA analysis involved a relatively small number of individuals.

RNA in amounts of roughly 0.5 to 1 ug was reverse transcribed with random hexamers. The method of amplification for TCR beta CDR3 was immunoSEQ multiplex PCR, covering 54 Vbeta and 13 Jbeta. TCRdb analysed the immunoSEQ multiplex PCR reads with MiXCR anew, one entry per CDR3 protein. The data show some 400,000 distinct CDR3 sequences, more than 70% seen once. Germline V gene data show CDR1 as MNHNY and CDR2 as SVGAGI (reference sequence). The CDR3 runs 12 residues. The ends were cut back, 1 base at V and 5 bases at J, with 5 bases in the middle. In its sample, this clonotype was seen a few times. The target antigen is unknown. In contrast to the negatively isolated CD8+ and CD4+ T cells, TEMRA cells were FACS-enriched.

The receptor was isolated from a human donor with multiple sclerosis. Material: CD8+ T cells from PBMCs. V and J are TRBV6-6 and TRBJ1-1; the D is unclear. The CDR3 reads CASSYLGTEAFF. The CDR3 DNA is TGTGCCAGCAGTTACTTGGGGACTGAAGCTTTCTTT.